This T cell receptor (beta chain) emerged from a study of cytomegalovirus exposure and HLA in healthy donors. Study conclusions and caveats: The classifier reportedly diagnosed cytomegalovirus status with high specificity and sensitivity. Across donors, most TCRs were seen rarely, yet some public ones were widespread. Cytomegalovirus-associated status was assigned to 150 or so TCR beta chains.

A remark on this clone: Its antigen is currently unknown.

Assay: immunoSEQ multiplex PCR; the TCRdb copy retains only in-frame clones and omits some. The repertoire holds approximately 270,000 clones, 80% to 90% seen once, with roughly 1% in the top ten. Sequenced: PBMCs. The clonotype was recovered from a woman under 30 in good health and CMV-seronegative.

CDR3 residues: CASSVGGLAGDEQYF. The CDR3 region has the DNA TGTGCCAGCAGCGTAGGCGGGCTAGCGGGGGACGAGCAGTACTTC. The chain carries TRBV9 and TRBJ2-7, with TRBD2 matching over 10 bases. The germline CDR1 and CDR2 sequences are SGDLS and YYNGEE. V was pared by 0 bases and J by 5 bases, with 5 bases of the junction left unmatched. There are 15 residues in the CDR3.